This T cell receptor (beta chain) was sequenced in a study of OX40 agonist ivuxolimab in advanced cancers. The study's findings and limits: Among patients with partial responses at 0.1-3.0 mg/kg, clonal expansion was among the lowest.

Some clones are missing from TCRdb's copy, which holds only in-frame ones; the method was immunoSEQ multiplex PCR. The top ten hold over 50% of the sample, which has about 46,000 clones, over 75% seen once. The V segment lost 2 bases and the J segment 4 bases; nucleotides outside the gene matches: 4. Germline assignment: CDR1 MNHEY and CDR2 SVGAGI. This CDR3 is 15 amino acids long. This clone was seen once. The antigen is undetermined. The receptor comes from an adult with an advanced solid tumor such as melanoma, head and neck, liver or kidney cancer. The sequenced sample was CD4+ or CD8+ T cells sorted from blood, obtained in a trial of the OX40 agonist ivuxolimab. The chain joins TRBV6-5 to TRBJ2-1; TRBD1 matches at 8 bases. Here the CDR3 DNA reads TGTGCCAGCAGTTACGGGACAGGAGGTTACAATGAGCAGTTCTTC. As protein: CASSYGTGGYNEQFF.